The 20 T cell receptor beta chains given below trace back to one sample, sequenced in a study of blood T cell repertoires in COVID-19. Repertoires were generated with immunoSEQ multiplex PCR, while TCRdb's copy carries only in-frame clones and drops some. The sample lists around 54,000 clones; about 78% were seen once. Sequencing was done on a sample of PBMCs or T cells enriched from blood (not recorded which). All receptors come from a woman between 50 and 59 years old with acute COVID-19.

The chain is built from TRBV24-1 and TRBJ2-2; D may be TRBD1 (6 bases). V shed 2 bases and J shed 4 bases, with 7 bases lying between them. CDR1 and CDR2 from the germline V gene are KGHDR and SFDVKD. CDR3 length equals 14 residues. CDR3 sequence: CATSDYRVTGELFF. The CDR3 DNA reads as TGTGCCACCAGTGATTACAGGGTCACCGGGGAGCTGTTTTTT.

The chain is built from TRBV7-2 and TRBJ2-1; 8 nucleotides align to TRBD1. The CDR3 loop spans 15 amino acids. The trim removed 2 bases at V and 7 bases at J, leaving 7 bases unmatched. The germline gives CDR1 SGHTA, CDR2 FQGNSA. CDR3 in amino acids: CASSLQGAMRNEQFF. The CDR3 coding sequence is TGTGCCAGCAGCTTACAGGGGGCGATGAGAAATGAGCAGTTCTTC.

The chain links TRBV2 to TRBJ1-1; possible D gene TRBD1, 6 bases. Trimming pared 5 bases from V and 5 bases from J, leaving 21 bases between. This CDR3 region has 16 residues. CDR1 SNHLY and CDR2 FYNNEI come from the germline V gene. The CDR3 region is CASSLHRGTGRTEAFF. For the CDR3, the DNA is TGTGCCAGCAGTCTACATAGGGGAACAGGGCGGACTGAAGCTTTCTTT.

The chain recombines TRBV11-2 with TRBJ2-7; 10 bases align to TRBD2. Germline assignment: CDR1 SGHAT and CDR2 FQNNGV. V gave up 2 bases and J gave up 4 bases; unmatched junction bases: 5. CDR3 length equals 15 residues. CDR3 sequence: CASSLRLAGEYEQYF. The CDR3 DNA follows: TGTGCCAGCAGCTTACGGCTAGCGGGGGAATACGAGCAGTACTTC.

This clone has just one count. This chain joins TRBV3-1 (or the pseudogene TRBV3-2) and TRBJ2-7; 11 positions match TRBD2. Per the germline V gene, CDR1 is LGHDT and CDR2 is YNNKEL (reference sequence). The CDR3 has 14 residues. Trimming at V came to 6 bases and at J to 6 bases, leaving 7 bases not matched to a gene. The CDR3 nucleotides read TGTGCCAGCAGGGAAGGGGGGACTAGCGGCGAGCAGTACTTC. Protein product: CASREGGTSGEQYF.

This clone came up a few times. The chain carries TRBV14 and TRBJ2-1, with D unresolved. The CDR3 is 14 residues long. V was trimmed by 2 bases and J by 6 bases, leaving 11 bases between them. Germline V lookup: CDR1 SGHDN, CDR2 FVKESK. The CDR3 reads CASSQPTSGNEQFF. The CDR3 nucleotides are TGTGCCAGCAGCCAACCCACCTCGGGCAATGAGCAGTTCTTC.

The V gene is TRBV7-9, the J gene TRBJ2-7; 8 nucleotides agree with TRBD1. Germline CDR1 reads SEHNR; CDR2 reads FQNEAQ (reference sequence). This CDR3 spans 14 amino acids. After removal of 5 bases from V and 2 bases from J, the junction contained 5 bases not matched to a gene. CDR3 sequence: CASSPRDRTYEQYF. In DNA, the CDR3 is TGTGCCAGCAGCCCTCGGGACAGGACCTACGAGCAGTACTTC.

The chain recombines TRBV7-9 with TRBJ1-4; 9 nucleotides align to TRBD1. J lost 10 bases, V lost 4 bases, and 10 bases had no gene match. CDR1 and CDR2 (germline): SEHNR, FQNEAQ (reference sequence). This CDR3 is 15 amino acids long. Written as DNA, the CDR3 is TGTGCCAGCAGCTCTGGGGGACAGGGTGTCGGAAAACTGTTTTTT. Encoded protein: CASSSGGQGVGKLFF.

The rearrangement uses TRBV3-1 (or the pseudogene TRBV3-2) and TRBJ2-6; weak D call: TRBD1 (5 bases). V was clipped by 0 bases and J by 1 base, with 22 bases between them. The CDR3 spans 21 residues. CDR1 is LGHDT and CDR2 is YNNKEL in the germline V gene (reference sequence). DNA of the CDR3: TGTGCCAGCAGCCAAGAGGGGCCGATGCTATTTTCTTCTTCTGGGGCCAACGTCCTGACTTTC. Protein sequence: CASSQEGPMLFSSSGANVLTF.

The V call is TRBV7-3, the J call TRBJ1-1, with D perhaps matching TRBD1 (5 bases). V shed 4 bases and J shed 2 bases, with 8 bases lying between them. Germline V gene sequence: CDR1 SGHTA, CDR2 FQGTGA. The CDR3 covers 13 residues. The CDR3 region has the DNA TGTGCCAGCAGCTCCGACAGCAACACTGAAGCTTTCTTT. Residues: CASSSDSNTEAFF.

This clone has only a few counts. The chain links TRBV2 to TRBJ1-4; D might be TRBD1 (5 bases). Germline CDR1 and CDR2: SNHLY and FYNNEI. Trimming removed 6 bases at V and 4 bases at J, with 15 bases between. The CDR3 spans 15 residues. The CDR3 here is CASSYLRGYNEKLFF. DNA for the CDR3: TGTGCCAGCAGCTACCTTCGGGGGTATAATGAAAAACTGTTTTTT.

The CDR3 nucleotides read TGCGCCAGCAGCTTGGGTAGCGGAGATACGCAGTATTTT. This codes for CASSLGSGDTQYF. J is TRBJ2-3 and V is TRBV5-1; D may be TRBD2 (6 bases). The germline V and J ends were trimmed by 0 bases and 5 bases, with 7 bases remaining between them. CDR3 length equals 13 residues. The germline V gene has CDR1 SGHRS and CDR2 YFSETQ.

The V gene is TRBV5-1, the J gene TRBJ2-3; unclear D gene. The V gene's germline CDR1 is SGHRS and CDR2 YFSETQ. V was clipped by 4 bases and J by 6 bases, with 18 bases between them. The CDR3 is 15 residues long. CDR3 loop: CASSVAVDTQDTQYF. CDR3 in DNA: TGCGCCAGCAGCGTTGCTGTTGACACACAGGATACGCAGTATTTT. The variable domain in full, with the rest retrieved from reference TRBV5-1 and TRBJ2-3, is KAGVTQTPRYLIKTRGQQVTLSCSPISGHRSVSWYQQTPGQGLQFLFEYFSETQRNKGNFPGRFSGRQFSNSRSEMNVSTLELGDSALYLCASSVAVDTQDTQYFGPGTRLTVL.

The chain links TRBV19 to TRBJ1-5; D unclear. V gave up 0 bases and J gave up 5 bases, with 20 bases separating them. CDR1 LNHDA and CDR2 SQIVND come from the germline V gene (reference sequence). The CDR3 runs to 18 residues. The CDR3, as DNA: TGTGCCAGTAGTATAGACGTGCGGCGGGGAACTGTTGATCAGCCCCAGCATTTT. Amino acids: CASSIDVRRGTVDQPQHF.

This rearrangement joins TRBV30 to TRBJ1-1; possible D gene TRBD1, 5 bases. Trimming left V 3 bases short and J 3 bases short, with 14 bases between. CDR3 length equals 14 residues. Germline CDR1 is GTSNPN and CDR2 is SVGIG (reference sequence). The CDR3 nucleotides are TGTGCCTGGAGCACGGGGAGGGACTACACTGAAGCTTTCTTT. It translates to CAWSTGRDYTEAFF.

This clone was detected once. The V and J genes are TRBV15 and TRBJ2-3, with 12 bases aligning to TRBD1. J gave up 5 bases and V 0 bases, and 12 bases lay outside the gene matches. The CDR3 runs to 19 residues. The germline gives CDR1 LNHNV, CDR2 YYDKDF (reference sequence). CDR3 sequence reads: CATSRDVWGQGARLDTQYF. In DNA, the CDR3 is TGTGCCACCAGCAGAGATGTGTGGGGACAGGGGGCTCGGTTAGATACGCAGTATTTT.

To note about this clone: The identical CDR3 is also encoded by other nucleotide sequences in the sample. This sequence joins TRBV7-9 and TRBJ1-4; possible D gene TRBD1, 6 bases. V lost 5 bases and J lost 4, with 11 bases in between. The CDR3 totals 14 residues. Per the germline V gene, CDR1 is SEHNR and CDR2 is FQNEAQ (reference sequence). As DNA, the CDR3 is TGTGCCAGCAGCCCGTTGGACAGTAATGAAAAACTGTTTTTT. It is translated as CASSPLDSNEKLFF. The whole variable domain, remainder taken from reference TRBV7-9 and TRBJ1-4, is DTGVSQNPRHKITKRGQNVTFRCDPISEHNRLYWYRQTLGQGPEFLTYFQNEAQLEKSRLLSDRFSAERPKGSFSTLEIQRTEQGDSAMYLCASSPLDSNEKLFFGSGTQLSVL.

The rearrangement links TRBV3-1 (or the pseudogene TRBV3-2) to TRBJ2-5; D perhaps matches TRBD2 (6 bases). This CDR3 spans 14 amino acids. Germline-derived CDR1 and CDR2 are LGHDT and YNNKEL (reference sequence). The V gene lost 3 bases and the J gene lost 10 bases, with 18 bases spanning the gap. The CDR3 is CASSHTGTPGGQYF. The CDR3 DNA sequence: TGTGCCAGCAGCCACACCGGGACCCCCGGGGGCCAGTACTTC.

This clone was seen a few times. The chain is built from TRBV12-5 and TRBJ1-1, with a possible D match to TRBD1 (5 bases). This CDR3 spans 14 amino acids. V was trimmed by 1 base and J by 1 base, leaving 7 bases between them. Germline CDR1 and CDR2: LGHNT and FRNRAP. The CDR3 region has the DNA TGTGCTAGTGGTTTGGCCACAGGGAACACTGAAGCTTTCTTT. Encoded protein: CASGLATGNTEAFF.

This clone has only a few counts. This chain connects TRBV6-4 to TRBJ2-1; 9 bases are shared with TRBD2. The CDR3 runs to 16 residues. Germline V gene data show CDR1 as MRHNA and CDR2 as SNTAGT. The J segment lost 9 bases and the V segment lost 4 bases, leaving 13 bases of the junction unmatched. As DNA, the CDR3 is TGTGCCAGCAGTGTAACTAGCGGGTCCGTATCGGGTGAGCAGTTCTTC. It specifies CASSVTSGSVSGEQFF.